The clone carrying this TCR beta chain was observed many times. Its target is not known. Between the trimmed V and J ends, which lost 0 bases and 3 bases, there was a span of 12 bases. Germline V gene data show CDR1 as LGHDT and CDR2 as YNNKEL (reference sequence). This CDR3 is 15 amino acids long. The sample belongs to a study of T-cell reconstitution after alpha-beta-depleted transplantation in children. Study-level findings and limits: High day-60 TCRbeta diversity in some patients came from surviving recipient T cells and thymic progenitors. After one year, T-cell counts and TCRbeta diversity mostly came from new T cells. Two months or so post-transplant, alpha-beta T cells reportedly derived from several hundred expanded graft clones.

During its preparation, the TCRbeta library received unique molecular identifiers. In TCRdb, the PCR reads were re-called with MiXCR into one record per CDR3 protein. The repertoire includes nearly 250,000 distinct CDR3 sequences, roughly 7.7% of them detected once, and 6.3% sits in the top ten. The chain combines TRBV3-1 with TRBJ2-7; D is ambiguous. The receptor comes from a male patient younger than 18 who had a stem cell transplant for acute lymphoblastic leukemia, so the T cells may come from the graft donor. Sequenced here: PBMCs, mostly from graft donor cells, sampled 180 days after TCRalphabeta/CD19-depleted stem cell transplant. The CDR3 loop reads CASSQDDGQFYEQYF. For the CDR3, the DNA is TGTGCCAGCAGCCAAGATGATGGCCAGTTCTACGAGCAGTACTTC.